This TCR beta chain was recovered during a study of blood T cell repertoires in COVID-19 (dated by TCRdb to 2018 to 2021). Describing the broader study: The collaborator samples originated in the United States, Italy and Spain and spanned the acute and convalescent phases of COVID-19. Where available, HLA class I and class II types were taken from metadata supplied by the sample provider and were not determined by assay-based typing. Subjects who had been exposed to COVID-19, were actively infected with it, or had recovered from it provided the deeply sampled blood TCRbeta repertoires that made up the dataset. The material from the prospective study consisted of cDNA or gDNA derived from T cells, B-cell-depleted T cells, or PBMCs. The samples were drawn from two sources: the first 160 participants of the ongoing ImmuneRACE study, and fewer than 1,500 subjects contributed by 6 global collaborators. A freely available public database, intended as a resource for researchers studying the immune response to SARS-CoV-2, is where the repertoires were released. A de-identified subject ID, COVID-19 status, age in years and sex were almost always included in the sample metadata.

The investigation overall reported the following: How much clinical and demographic metadata was included differed by source and by participant, and the metadata was provided uncurated.

TCRbeta CDR3 regions were amplified from genomic DNA by means of the immunoSEQ Assay, a bias-controlled multiplex PCR. The original pipeline was this. The number of nucleated cells in each sample was estimated from the amplification of reference gene primers within the assay. To quantify the absolute abundance of each unique TCRbeta CDR3 rearrangement, sequence reads were collapsed and filtered. For each sample, productive Simpson clonality was calculated by taking the square root of Simpson's diversity index across productive rearrangements. TCRdb retrieved this table from immuneACCESS and kept in-frame rearrangements only. Not all clones are present; in checked studies, unresolved V genes account for under half, and no reason is known for the remainder. For V, J and clone size, that table is used; D and trimming come from the DNA. This sample has about 350,000 clones in its table, and about 90% of those were observed once. The ten largest clones represent roughly 6% of the sample.

CDR1 SGHVS and CDR2 FNYEAQ were looked up in the germline V gene. V is clipped by 3 bases and J by 0 bases, and the sequence between their germline boundaries is 11 bases long. Reading from cysteine to phenylalanine, the CDR3 counts 15 amino acids. The CDR3 DNA has 45 bases and is translated from base 1. Points on this clone: Its cognate antigen has yet to be identified. Within one base of it there is no much larger clone, and no base qualities were kept.

At one collaborating source in Seattle, patients were enrolled during active infection and were followed longitudinally through the course of disease. The collaborating institutions used their own protocols to collect whole blood in K2EDTA tubes. For TCRbeta analysis, collaborators shipped samples in one of three forms: frozen whole blood, isolated PBMCs, or DNA extracted from either of those sample types. The specimen was peripheral blood. The V and J genes are TRBV7-6 and TRBJ1-1; the D region possibly corresponds to TRBD1 (6 bases align). The clonotype was recovered from a woman aged 45-60 years with COVID-19, enrolled during active disease. The DNA reads as follows: TGTGCCAGCAGCTTGGGAGGGGGGGTGAACACTGAAGCTTTCTTT. This codes for CASSLGGGVNTEAFF.